This TCR beta chain was recovered during a study of cytomegalovirus exposure and HLA in healthy donors. The study's findings and limits: Earlier analysis found most TCR beta V segments productive about 90% or about 30% of the time. Most likely, a cluster of highly shared sequence variants arose as a sequencing artifact.

Though nominally healthy at sampling, donors likely had unrecorded immune exposures. Details on this clone: Its antigen is unidentified.

60 Vbeta and 13 Jbeta primers were used in PCR. Authors' analysis steps: Counted up in a later analysis, unique TCR beta chains came to 65 million to 80 million, with 9.5 million to 13 million shared. Profiled with immunoSEQ multiplex PCR; TCRdb holds only in-frame clones, not every one. Clonal size and the V and J genes are those of that table, whereas D and trimming came from the DNA. The table lists about 130,000 clones, about three quarters of them singletons, with roughly 3% in the top ten. Trimming removed 4 bases from V and 4 bases from J, with 10 bases in between. CDR1 is LGHNA, CDR2 YSLEER, per germline. The CDR3 contains 13 residues.

Sequencing input: PBMCs. The gene calls are TRBV4-3 and TRBJ1-2; possibly TRBD1 for D (5 bases). The source of this sequence is a human donor in good health. Here the CDR3 DNA reads TGCGCCAGCAGCCGATCAGGGCCCTATGGCTACACCTTC. This translates into CASSRSGPYGYTF.